This is a list of T cell receptor beta chains from one sample in a study of cytomegalovirus exposure and HLA in healthy donors. TCRdb keeps only in-frame clones here, not all; method: immunoSEQ multiplex PCR. The data contain roughly 70,000 clones, roughly 95% of them singletons. The sequencing sample was made of PBMCs. These receptors were obtained from a woman aged 18-29 years in good health and CMV-seropositive. Both conserved end residues are part of each CDR3. The D gene is left open where the match is weak. The size of a clone is reported for some rows only, either as once, few or many, or as a class for expanded clones.

.	TRBV21-1	TRBJ2-3	.	TGTGCCAGCAGCAAATTGCCCAGGGGCACAGATACGCAGTATTTT	CASSKLPRGTDTQYF
.	TRBV28	TRBJ1-4	.	TGTGCCAGCAGTTCGCCGGGGAAGGCTAATGAAAAACTGTTTTTT	CASSSPGKANEKLFF
.	TRBV4-1	TRBJ2-7	TRBD2	TGCGCCAGCAGCCAGCCTTACGGTGCGGGAGTAGGAGACGAGCAGTACTTC	CASSQPYGAGVGDEQYF
.	TRBV6-1	TRBJ1-1	.	TGTGCCAGCAGAAGCCGACAGAGTATGAACACTGAAGCTTTCTTT	CASRSRQSMNTEAFF
.	TRBV29-1	TRBJ2-2	TRBD2	TGCAGCGTTCGGGACTACCAAGTCGGGGAGCTGTTTTTT	CSVRDYQVGELFF
.	TRBV5-6	TRBJ2-7	TRBD1	TGTGCCAGCAGCTGGACAGGGATTTCCTACGAGCAGTACTTC	CASSWTGISYEQYF
.	TRBV5-4	TRBJ1-3	.	TGTGCCAGCAGCTTGGGGTCGGTAGTCTCTGGAAACACCATATATTTT	CASSLGSVVSGNTIYF
.	TRBV7-3	TRBJ2-3	TRBD2	TGTGCCAGCAGCCTGACTAGCGGGAGCACAGATACGCAGTATTTT	CASSLTSGSTDTQYF
.	TRBV5-6	TRBJ2-1	TRBD2	TGTGCCAGCAGCTGGGGGGGCTCCTACAATGAGCAGTTCTTC	CASSWGGSYNEQFF
.	TRBV30	TRBJ2-1	TRBD1	TGTGCCTGGAGCGTACGGACAGGCTCCTACAATGAGCAGTTCTTC	CAWSVRTGSYNEQFF
.	TRBV5-4	TRBJ2-7	TRBD2	TGTGCCAGCAGCCTCGGACTAGCGGGCTTCGAGCAGTACTTC	CASSLGLAGFEQYF
once	TRBV7-8	TRBJ2-5	TRBD2	TGTGCCAGCAGCTTAATTGGCCGCGGACTAGCGGGAGAGACCCAGTACTTC	CASSLIGRGLAGETQYF
.	TRBV28	TRBJ2-7	TRBD1	TGTGCCAGCAGCCTACAGGGGGCCTACGAGCAGTACTTC	CASSLQGAYEQYF
.	TRBV11-3	TRBJ2-2	.	TGTGCCAGCAGCCTTCACACCGGGGAGCTGTTTTTT	CASSLHTGELFF
.	TRBV30	TRBJ2-1	.	TGTGCCTGGAGTTCAGGGGTTACGTCGTCCAATGAGCAGTTCTTC	CAWSSGVTSSNEQFF
.	TRBV19	TRBJ2-1	TRBD2	TGTGCCAGTAGTGCGTCCTCGACTAGCGGGGGGGTTTACAATGAGCAGTTCTTC	CASSASSTSGGVYNEQFF
.	TRBV6-1	TRBJ1-1	.	TGTGCCAGCGGCCGACAGTTCGTCGTTGGAGCTTTCTTT	CASGRQFVVGAFF
once	TRBV9	TRBJ2-1	TRBD1	TGTGCCAGCAGCGAGGGACAGAGCTCCTACAATGAGCAGTTCTTC	CASSEGQSSYNEQFF
.	TRBV11-2	TRBJ2-5	TRBD1	TGTGCCAGCAGCTTAGTGGGGACAGGGGCAGAGACCCAGTACTTC	CASSLVGTGAETQYF
.	TRBV30	TRBJ2-7	.	TGTGCCTGGAGTGGTGTGACTAGCTACGAGCAGTACTTC	CAWSGVTSYEQYF
once	TRBV4-1	TRBJ2-4	.	TGCGCCAGCAGCCAAGGAGTGGCTCAGGGGAAGGACAAAAACATTCAGTACTTC	CASSQGVAQGKDKNIQYF
.	TRBV7-2	TRBJ2-5	TRBD1	TGTGCCAGCAGCACGGACAGGACCCAAGAGACCCAGTACTTC	CASSTDRTQETQYF
.	TRBV19	TRBJ2-1	.	TGTGCCAGTAGTCTAAGCTCCTACAATGAGCAGTTCTTC	CASSLSSYNEQFF
.	TRBV7-3	TRBJ2-3	.	TGTGCCAGCAGCTTCAGGGGGAGGAGCACAGATACGCAGTATTTT	CASSFRGRSTDTQYF
.	TRBV25-1	TRBJ2-7	TRBD2	TGTGCCAGCAGTGAACCCGGACTAGCGGGATCCTCCTACGAGCAGTACTTC	CASSEPGLAGSSYEQYF
.	TRBV5-4	TRBJ2-5	.	TGTGCCAGCAGCGAAAAAATGACAGGTTGGGAGACCCAGTACTTC	CASSEKMTGWETQYF
.	TRBV7-3	TRBJ2-3	.	TGTGCCAGCAGCCAAGGGGTGGGCGGAGTCACAGATACGCAGTATTTT	CASSQGVGGVTDTQYF
.	TRBV2	TRBJ2-1	TRBD2	TGTGCCAGCAGAAAAGCGGGATCGGGTGAGCAGTTCTTC	CASRKAGSGEQFF
.	TRBV27	TRBJ2-2	.	TGTGCCAGCAGTTTATTAGCAGGGGCGGGCACCGGGGAGCTGTTTTTT	CASSLLAGAGTGELFF
.	TRBV6-5	TRBJ2-7	.	TGTGCCAGCAGTTATTTCGGTACCTACGAGCAGTACTTC	CASSYFGTYEQYF
.	TRBV4-3	TRBJ2-7	TRBD1	TGCGCCAGCAGCGGCTTTGGGACAGGGCACTACGAGCAGTACTTC	CASSGFGTGHYEQYF
.	TRBV27	TRBJ1-1	.	TGTGCCAGCAATCCTGGGCAGGGGCAAGCTGAAGCTTTCTTT	CASNPGQGQAEAFF
.	TRBV18	TRBJ2-5	.	TGTGCCAGCTCACACGCTGACACCGTTGGGGAGACCCAGTACTTC	CASSHADTVGETQYF
.	TRBV6-1	TRBJ2-7	TRBD1	TGTGCCAGCAGTGGGGGACAGTCTTTCTCCTACGAGCAGTACTTC	CASSGGQSFSYEQYF
.	TRBV29-1	TRBJ2-7	TRBD1	TGCAGCGCCTACACCCCGGACAGGGTGCCGCCCGAGCAGTACTTC	CSAYTPDRVPPEQYF
.	TRBV7-2	TRBJ1-3	.	TGTGCCAGCAGCTTAACCAGCCGGGGAGCTGGAAACACCATATATTTT	CASSLTSRGAGNTIYF
.	TRBV11-3	TRBJ2-5	.	TGTGCCAGCAGCTTAGGGGCCAGCCTCCAAGAGACCCAGTACTTC	CASSLGASLQETQYF
.	TRBV13	TRBJ2-1	.	TGTGCCAGCAGCCACCGGGTGGCCCCTCTAGTGGAGAGCTCCTACAATGAGCAGTTCTTC	CASSHRVAPLVESSYNEQFF
.	TRBV5-1	TRBJ2-7	TRBD2	TGCGCCAGCAGTCGCCGTAGCGGGCCCACCTACGAGCAGTACTTC	CASSRRSGPTYEQYF
.	TRBV19	TRBJ1-1	TRBD1	TGTGCCAGTAGTACAACAGGGGGAGCTTTCTTT	CASSTTGGAFF
.	TRBV19	TRBJ1-4	.	TGTGCCAGTAGTATGGGGCAGCGTAATGAAAAACTGTTTTTT	CASSMGQRNEKLFF